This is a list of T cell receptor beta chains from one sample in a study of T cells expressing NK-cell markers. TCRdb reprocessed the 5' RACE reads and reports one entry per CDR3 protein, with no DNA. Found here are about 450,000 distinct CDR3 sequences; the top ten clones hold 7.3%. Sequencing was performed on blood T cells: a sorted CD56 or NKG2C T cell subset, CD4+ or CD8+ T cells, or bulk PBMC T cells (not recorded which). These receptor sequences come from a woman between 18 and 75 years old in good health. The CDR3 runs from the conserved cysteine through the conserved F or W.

CDR3 protein: CASSQGGEIQETQYF; V gene: TRBV4-1; J gene: TRBJ2-5
CDR3 protein: CASSLGSTGRGNTEAFF; V gene: TRBV5-1; J gene: TRBJ1-1
CDR3 protein: CASSHGQGGDTQYF; V gene: TRBV7-2; J gene: TRBJ2-3
CDR3 protein: CSVSPSGRLSYEQYF; V gene: TRBV29-1; J gene: TRBJ2-7
CDR3 protein: CSVVAGTGELFF; V gene: TRBV29-1; J gene: TRBJ2-2
CDR3 protein: CSANPGTGAYNEQFF; V gene: TRBV20-1; J gene: TRBJ2-1
CDR3 protein: CASSGHGTGAFF; V gene: TRBV12-3/TRBV12-4; J gene: TRBJ1-1
CDR3 protein: CASSNTGTNPRNQPQHF; V gene: TRBV28; J gene: TRBJ1-5
CDR3 protein: CSAPYIRQRINTEAFF; V gene: TRBV20-1; J gene: TRBJ1-1
CDR3 protein: CASSPALAGAKNIQYF; V gene: TRBV6-1; J gene: TRBJ2-4
CDR3 protein: CASSLSQGRTEAFF; V gene: TRBV7-8; J gene: TRBJ1-1
CDR3 protein: CASSQTDRSETQYF; V gene: TRBV18; J gene: TRBJ2-5
CDR3 protein: CSATWGALDTQYF; V gene: TRBV20-1; J gene: TRBJ2-3
CDR3 protein: CASSRPGGALNEQFF; V gene: TRBV7-8; J gene: TRBJ2-1
CDR3 protein: CASTGQGAYNEQFF; V gene: TRBV18; J gene: TRBJ2-1
CDR3 protein: CASSPTGFYGYTF; V gene: TRBV3-1; J gene: TRBJ1-2
CDR3 protein: CAISEGQGEFNSPLHF; V gene: TRBV10-3; J gene: TRBJ1-6
CDR3 protein: CASIQAGAAREQYF; V gene: TRBV7-9; J gene: TRBJ2-7
CDR3 protein: CSKSGRLSYNEQFF; V gene: TRBV20-1; J gene: TRBJ2-1
CDR3 protein: CASSQDLTGGSSGYTF; V gene: TRBV3-1; J gene: TRBJ1-2
CDR3 protein: CASSQDLGADTQYF; V gene: TRBV14; J gene: TRBJ2-3
CDR3 protein: CASSLGPSGGYEQYF; V gene: TRBV12-3/TRBV12-4; J gene: TRBJ2-7
CDR3 protein: CSAEGQGGKLFF; V gene: TRBV20-1; J gene: TRBJ1-4
CDR3 protein: CSASSPGLAGGPYEQYF; V gene: TRBV20-1; J gene: TRBJ2-7
CDR3 protein: CASSHLPGNTIYF; V gene: TRBV6-5; J gene: TRBJ1-3
CDR3 protein: CASSVGFEQFF; V gene: TRBV5-1; J gene: TRBJ2-1
CDR3 protein: CASTTPGARGNTIYF; V gene: TRBV7-2; J gene: TRBJ1-3
CDR3 protein: CASSASVVVETQYF; V gene: TRBV12-3/TRBV12-4; J gene: TRBJ2-5
CDR3 protein: CASSLEGVVVANEQFF; V gene: TRBV7-6; J gene: TRBJ2-1
CDR3 protein: CASSLDSLAFSTQYF; V gene: TRBV7-9; J gene: TRBJ2-5
CDR3 protein: CASRRVYNEQFF; V gene: TRBV12-3/TRBV12-4; J gene: TRBJ2-1
CDR3 protein: CASSLDPEQPQHF; V gene: TRBV5-1; J gene: TRBJ1-5